This paragraph reports one T cell receptor beta chain. Antigen unknown. The record originates from a study of shared clonotypes between healthy human individuals. In the study's own analysis: Filtering of immunoSEQ junctional sequences could not match full-length read filtering. Profiled with immunoSEQ multiplex PCR; TCRdb holds only in-frame clones, not every one. V, J and clone size are those of that table, while D and trimming were read from the DNA. The sample holds 2 million to 2.5 million clones, roughly 93% seen once. Study-wide results and limits: The study found lower generation probabilities in non-shared clonotypes than in those shared by all four donors. Sampling covered blood only; tissue repertoires likely differ.

Trimming stripped 4 bases from V and 4 bases from J, with 16 bases between. The CDR3 runs 15 residues. Germline values: CDR1 SGHRS, CDR2 YFSETQ. This chain connects TRBV5-1 to TRBJ2-3, with D possibly matching TRBD2 (6 bases). The source of this sequence is a man in his late teens or twenties in good health. Some clones in this sample may be carry-over from other donors' samples. The sample consisted of naive CD4+ T cells from PBMCs. The subset is: CD45RA+ positively selected. The CDR3 DNA reads TGCGCCAGCAGCCTTAGCGGAGGAAGAGCAGATACGCAGTATTTT. It is translated as CASSLSGGRADTQYF. The full variable domain, with the rest looked up from reference TRBV5-1 and TRBJ2-3, is KAGVTQTPRYLIKTRGQQVTLSCSPISGHRSVSWYQQTPGQGLQFLFEYFSETQRNKGNFPGRFSGRQFSNSRSEMNVSTLELGDSALYLCASSLSGGRADTQYFGPGTRLTVL.